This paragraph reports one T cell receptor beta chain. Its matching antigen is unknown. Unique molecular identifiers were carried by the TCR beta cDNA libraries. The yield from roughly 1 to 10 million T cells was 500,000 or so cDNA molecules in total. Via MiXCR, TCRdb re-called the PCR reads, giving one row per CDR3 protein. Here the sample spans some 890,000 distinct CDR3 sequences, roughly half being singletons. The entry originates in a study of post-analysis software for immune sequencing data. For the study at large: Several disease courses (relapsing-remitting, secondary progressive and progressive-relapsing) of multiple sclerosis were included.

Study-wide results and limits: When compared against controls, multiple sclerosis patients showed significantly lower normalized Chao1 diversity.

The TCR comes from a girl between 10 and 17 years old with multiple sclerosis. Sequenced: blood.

CDR3 amino acids: CAGSHQEGETQYF. For the CDR3, the DNA is TGTGCCGGGAGCCACCAGGAGGGAGAGACCCAGTACTTC. The chain combines TRBV6-6 with TRBJ2-5; perhaps TRBD2 as D (6 bases). Germline values: CDR1 MNHNY, CDR2 SVGAGI (reference sequence). The CDR3 runs 13 residues. Trimming removed 11 bases at V and 4 bases at J, with 17 bases between.